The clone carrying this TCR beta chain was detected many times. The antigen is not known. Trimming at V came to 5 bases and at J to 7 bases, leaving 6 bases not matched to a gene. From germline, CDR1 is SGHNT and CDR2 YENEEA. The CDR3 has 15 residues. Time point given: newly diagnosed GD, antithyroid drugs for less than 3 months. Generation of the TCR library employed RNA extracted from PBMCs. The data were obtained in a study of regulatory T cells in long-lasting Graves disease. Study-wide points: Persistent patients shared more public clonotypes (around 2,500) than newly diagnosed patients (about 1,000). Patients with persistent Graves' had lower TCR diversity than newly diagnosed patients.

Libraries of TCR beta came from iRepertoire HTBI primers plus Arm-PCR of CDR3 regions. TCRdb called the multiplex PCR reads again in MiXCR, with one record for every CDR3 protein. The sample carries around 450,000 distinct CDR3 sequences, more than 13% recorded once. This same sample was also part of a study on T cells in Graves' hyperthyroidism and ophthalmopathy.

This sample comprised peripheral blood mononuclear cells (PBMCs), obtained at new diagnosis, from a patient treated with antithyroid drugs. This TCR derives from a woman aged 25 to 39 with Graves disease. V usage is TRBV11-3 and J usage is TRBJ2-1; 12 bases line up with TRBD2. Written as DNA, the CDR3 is TGTGCCAGCAGCCCACTAGCGGGAGGTCATAATGAGCAGTTCTTC. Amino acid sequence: CASSPLAGGHNEQFF. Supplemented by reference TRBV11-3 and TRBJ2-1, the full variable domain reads EAGVVQSPRYKIIEKKQPVAFWCNPISGHNTLYWYLQNLGQGPELLIRYENEEAVDDSQLPKDRFSAERLKGVDSTLKIQPAELGDSAVYLCASSPLAGGHNEQFFGPGTRLTVL.